This record covers a single T cell receptor beta chain. A read error may be the cause here, since a much bigger clone is one base away. Lacking the conserved final phenylalanine or tryptophan, this CDR3 likely reflects a read error. The sample is drawn from a study of tumor and adjacent non-tumor tissue in lung cancer. The library came from three nested PCR rounds adapted from ARM-PCR protocols. A single record per CDR3 protein comes from TCRdb applying MiXCR to the multiplex PCR reads. The repertoire holds about 85,000 distinct CDR3 sequences, with around 65% as singletons. RNA was extracted from bulk tissue without any cell sorting. This CDR3 region has 13 residues. Per the germline V gene, CDR1 is MDHEN and CDR2 is SYDVKM. Deletions cut 8 bases from V and 2 bases from J, with 11 bases between.

Sequenced material: lung tumor tissue. The chain couples TRBV28 to TRBJ2-3; D not resolved. This sequence was found in a man aged 70-80 years with non-small cell lung cancer. Written as DNA, the CDR3 is TGTGCCAGCGGGCGGTCCTTCACAGATACGCAGTATTCT. This translates into CASGRSFTDTQYS.